The present T cell receptor (beta chain) was sequenced within a study of CD4+ T cells in melanoma. The V end was cut by 8 bases, the J end by 8 bases, with 15 bases between. Germline CDR1 and CDR2: SNHLY and FYNNEI. CDR3 size: 12 residues. The method was immunoSEQ multiplex PCR; TCRdb's version includes in-frame clones alone and lacks a portion of them. The sample has approximately 110,000 clones, about 90% seen once. The sequence came from a human donor with melanoma. The rearrangement links TRBV2 to TRBJ1-2; D gene ambiguous. Source material: peripheral blood. The CDR3 loop reads CASSNSGIGYTF. CDR3 nucleotides: TGTGCCAGCTCTAATAGTGGGATCGGCTACACCTTC.